The 26 T cell receptor beta chains given below trace back to one sample, sequenced in a study of blood T cell repertoires in COVID-19. Sequenced by immunoSEQ multiplex PCR; TCRdb stores in-frame clones only, minus some. Among under 200,000 clones listed, approximately 88% were seen once. What was sequenced was peripheral blood. The receptors come from a woman between 55 and 75 years old with acute or convalescent COVID-19.

The chain recombines TRBV6-2 or TRBV6-3 with TRBJ1-5, with 8 positions matching TRBD1. The CDR3 has 16 residues. V was clipped by 2 bases and J by 0 bases; unmatched bases: 3. CDR1 is MNHEY and CDR2 is SVGEGT in the germline V gene. DNA of the CDR3: TGTGCCAGCAGTTACGGGACAGGACATAGCAATCAGCCCCAGCATTTT. Its protein is CASSYGTGHSNQPQHF.

The chain uses TRBV5-1 and TRBJ1-4; D is unresolved. CDR1 SGHRS and CDR2 YFSETQ come from the germline V gene. This CDR3 contains 14 residues. V was cut by 3 bases and J by 3 bases, with 9 bases left in between. The CDR3 nucleotides read TGCGCCAGCAGCTCCGGAGGATCTAATGAAAAACTGTTTTTT. Protein: CASSSGGSNEKLFF.

The chain employs TRBV27 and TRBJ2-7; the D gene is possibly TRBD2 (6 bases). V lost 6 bases and J 6 bases, leaving 18 bases between the germline ends. CDR3 length equals 14 residues. Germline CDR1 reads MNHEY; CDR2 reads SMNVEV (reference sequence). DNA for the CDR3: TGTGCCAGCAGCTACATTGGGGACTGGGGCGAGCAGTACTTC. It is translated as CASSYIGDWGEQYF.

V is TRBV3-1 (or the pseudogene TRBV3-2) and J is TRBJ2-1, with 8 nucleotides matching TRBD1. Germline V CDR1 and CDR2: LGHDT, YNNKEL (reference sequence). V shed 4 bases and J 4 bases; nucleotides not matched to a gene: 3. This CDR3 has 14 amino acids. The CDR3 here is CASSPRQGYNEQFF. The CDR3 bases are TGTGCCAGCAGCCCTAGACAGGGGTACAATGAGCAGTTCTTC.

The chain joins TRBV29-1 to TRBJ2-2; D unclear. The germline CDR1 and CDR2 sequences are SQVTM and ANQGSEA. CDR3 length: 11 amino acids. The V and J ends lost 7 bases and 6 bases respectively, with 9 bases between them. The CDR3: CSGWSAGELFF. In DNA, the CDR3 is TGCAGCGGGTGGAGCGCCGGGGAGCTGTTTTTT.

The rearrangement uses TRBV30 and TRBJ2-2; a weak D match, TRBD1 (5 bases). The V end was cut by 8 bases, the J end by 4 bases, with 14 bases between. Germline V gives CDR1 GTSNPN, CDR2 SVGIG (reference sequence). This CDR3 spans 13 amino acids. In nucleotides, the CDR3 is TGTGCCCACCCCGCAGGGTTCACCGGGGAGCTGTTTTTT. As protein: CAHPAGFTGELFF. The variable domain in full, with the rest retrieved from reference TRBV30 and TRBJ2-2, is SQTIHQWPATLVQPVGSPLSLECTVEGTSNPNLYWYRQAAGRGLQLLFYSVGIGQISSEVPQNLSASRPQDRQFILSSKKLLLSDSGFYLCAHPAGFTGELFFGEGSRLTVL.

The genes are TRBV11-2 and TRBJ1-2; 7 bases fit TRBD1. Germline V gene lookup returns CDR1 SGHAT and CDR2 FQNNGV. Trimming removed 2 bases from V and 2 bases from J; junction bases left unmatched: 2. The CDR3 loop spans 14 amino acids. The CDR3 DNA reads as TGTGCCAGCAGCTTAACACAGGGGAACTATGGCTACACCTTC. Protein product: CASSLTQGNYGYTF.

V and J are TRBV15 and TRBJ1-5; weak D call: TRBD1 (5 bases). The CDR3 is made up of 15 amino acids. Germline CDR1 is LNHNV and CDR2 is YYDKDF (reference sequence). Trimming shortened V by 6 bases and J by 3 bases, and 15 bases separated the two germline ends. The chain's CDR3 is CATSPRQTLNQPQHF. The DNA for the CDR3 is TGTGCCACCAGTCCGAGACAGACTCTCAATCAGCCCCAGCATTTT.

The V gene is TRBV6-5, the J gene TRBJ1-2; D perhaps matches TRBD1 (5 bases). Germline values: CDR1 MNHEY, CDR2 SVGAGI. The ends were cut back, 3 bases at V and 2 bases at J, with 16 bases in the middle. CDR3 length: 16 residues. The CDR3 region has the DNA TGTGCCAGCAGTTATAGAGTAGGGGCCGCAAACTATGGCTACACCTTC. It is translated as CASSYRVGAANYGYTF.

This rearrangement joins TRBV6-5 to TRBJ2-7; 11 positions agree with TRBD2. The CDR3 covers 15 residues. J was trimmed by 2 bases and V by 6 bases; bases with no gene match: 6. The germline V gene has CDR1 MNHEY and CDR2 SVGAGI. The CDR3 nucleotides are TGTGCCAGCAGGGATAGCGGGGGGGCCCCCTACGAGCAGTACTTC. Its protein is CASRDSGGAPYEQYF.

The chain joins TRBV30 to TRBJ1-1; D may be TRBD1 (6 bases). Between the trimmed V and J ends, which lost 3 bases and 11 bases, there was a span of 19 bases. CDR1 GTSNPN and CDR2 SVGIG come from the germline V gene (reference sequence). The CDR3 runs 13 residues. CDR3 nucleotides: TGTGCCTGGAGCCCAGACAGCCAAAGGGGGGCTTTCTTT. The encoded protein is CAWSPDSQRGAFF. Variable domain in full (rest from reference TRBV30 and TRBJ1-1): SQTIHQWPATLVQPVGSPLSLECTVEGTSNPNLYWYRQAAGRGLQLLFYSVGIGQISSEVPQNLSASRPQDRQFILSSKKLLLSDSGFYLCAWSPDSQRGAFFGQGTRLTVV.

The chain joins TRBV5-1 to TRBJ2-7; D unresolved. This CDR3 spans 14 amino acids. V dropped 2 bases and J dropped 3 bases, with 12 bases sitting between them. CDR1 and CDR2 (germline): SGHRS, YFSETQ. This chain's CDR3 is CASSFTVEYYEQYF. In nucleotides, the CDR3 is TGCGCCAGCAGCTTTACGGTAGAGTACTACGAGCAGTACTTC.

This chain connects TRBV6-5 to TRBJ1-2; no clear D. The CDR3 is 14 amino acids. CDR1 and CDR2 from the germline V gene are MNHEY and SVGAGI. V shed 2 bases and J shed 4 bases, with 11 bases lying between them. CDR3 region: CASSYKGAVYGYTF. The CDR3 DNA reads TGTGCCAGCAGTTACAAGGGAGCGGTCTATGGCTACACCTTC.

Only a few counts were recorded for this clone. V gene TRBV10-3 combines with J gene TRBJ1-1; D is ambiguous. Germline loops: CDR1 ENHRY, CDR2 SYGVKD. The CDR3 has 13 amino acids. Trimming cost V 2 bases and J 3 bases, with 7 bases left between them. Here the CDR3 DNA reads TGTGCCATCAGTGAGGGCAGTGACACTGAAGCTTTCTTT. Its protein is CAISEGSDTEAFF.

J is TRBJ2-1 and V is TRBV7-2; 14 positions agree with TRBD2. The germline gives CDR1 SGHTA, CDR2 FQGNSA. Trimming cost V 4 bases and J 7 bases; bases outside gene matches: 6. The CDR3 contains 16 residues. DNA of the CDR3: TGTGCCAGCAGCTCGACTAGCGGGGGGGCAGGAAATGAGCAGTTCTTC. Its translation is CASSSTSGGAGNEQFF.

Here the CDR3 reads CASGLGQVADTQYF. CDR3 bases: TGTGCTAGTGGTCTGGGGCAGGTGGCAGATACGCAGTATTTT. The chain recombines TRBV12-5 with TRBJ2-3; a possible D gene is TRBD1 (5 bases). The CDR3 runs to 14 residues. Trimming took off 5 bases at V and 4 bases at J, with 13 bases between the two ends. Germline V CDR1 and CDR2: LGHNT, FRNRAP.

This chain links TRBV5-6 with TRBJ1-2; TRBD1 is a possible D gene (5 bases). Trimming stripped 7 bases from V and 8 bases from J, with 24 bases between. CDR1 is SGHDT and CDR2 is YYEEEE in the germline V gene. CDR3 length: 15 residues. The CDR3 nucleotides are TGTGCCAGCGGGTCGAGGGGAGGTGATTCCGGGGGCTACACCTTC. Its translation is CASGSRGGDSGGYTF.

The chain combines TRBV4-3 with TRBJ2-7; 8 nucleotides align to TRBD2. Per germline, CDR1 LGHNA and CDR2 YSLEER. Losses at the gene ends were 2 bases for V and 5 bases for J; bases not matched to a gene: 11. There are 16 residues in the CDR3. The CDR3 region has the DNA TGCGCCAGCAGCCAATCGAACCGGGGGGGTATCGACGAGCAGTACTTC. Translation gives CASSQSNRGGIDEQYF.

The chain combines TRBV12-3 or TRBV12-4 with TRBJ1-5, with D unresolved. This CDR3 contains 13 residues. The germline V and J ends were trimmed by 3 bases and 5 bases, with 8 bases remaining between them. CDR3 protein: CASSFTEDQPQHF. The CDR3 nucleotides read TGTGCCAGCAGTTTCACTGAGGATCAGCCCCAGCATTTT.

The CDR3 reads CASTPLIETQYF. The CDR3 coding sequence is TGTGCCAGCACCCCCCTAATTGAGACCCAGTACTTC. This chain joins TRBV7-9 and TRBJ2-5; D gene ambiguous. V was cut by 7 bases and J by 5 bases, with 11 bases left in between. Germline V gives CDR1 SEHNR, CDR2 FQNEAQ (reference sequence). The CDR3 is made up of 12 amino acids.

This rearrangement joins TRBV12-3 or TRBV12-4 to TRBJ1-1, with D possibly TRBD1 on 6 matching bases. With 8 bases removed from V and 4 bases from J, the gap between germline ends came to 14 bases. The CDR3 spans 13 residues. CDR3 sequence: CASSSQGRTEAFF. CDR3 nucleotides: TGTGCCAGCTCGTCACAGGGACGCACTGAAGCTTTCTTT.

The chain links TRBV7-9 to TRBJ2-5; possibly TRBD2 for D (7 bases). From germline, CDR1 is SEHNR and CDR2 FQNEAQ (reference sequence). The CDR3 runs to 15 residues. Between the trimmed V and J ends, which lost 3 bases and 2 bases, there was a span of 13 bases. DNA of the CDR3: TGTGCCAGCAGCTTTACGGCGGGGGCACAAGAGACCCAGTACTTC. It specifies CASSFTAGAQETQYF.

This chain uses TRBV6-1 with TRBJ1-1, with 7 bases aligning to TRBD1. Trimming at V came to 1 base and at J to 4 bases, leaving 6 bases not matched to a gene. This CDR3 spans 15 amino acids. Germline CDR1 MNHNS, CDR2 SASEGT. The DNA of the CDR3 is TGTGCCAGCAGTGAAGGAGGGGGCGCCGGCACTGAAGCTTTCTTT. This gives the protein CASSEGGGAGTEAFF.

The chain is built from TRBV5-6 and TRBJ1-4; D call uncertain. The CDR3 spans 15 residues. Germline CDR1 SGHDT, CDR2 YYEEEE. V shed 2 bases and J shed 4 bases, with 12 bases lying between them. The CDR3 sequence is CASSLIGVGNEKLFF. For the CDR3, the DNA is TGTGCCAGCAGCTTAATCGGAGTGGGTAATGAAAAACTGTTTTTT.

The chain links TRBV7-9 to TRBJ1-4; D may be TRBD1 (5 bases). The CDR3 contains 14 residues. V lost 4 bases and J 7 bases, leaving 13 bases between the germline ends. CDR1 and CDR2 from the germline V gene are SEHNR and FQNEAQ (reference sequence). The CDR3 nucleotides read TGTGCCAGCAGCTCCGGTGGGGGGGGTGAAAAACTGTTTTTT. Translated, it gives CASSSGGGGEKLFF.

The rearrangement links TRBV28 to TRBJ2-1; 11 positions match TRBD2. CDR1 is MDHEN and CDR2 is SYDVKM in the germline V gene. V shed 5 bases and J 6 bases; nucleotides not matched to a gene: 6. This CDR3 is built from 15 residues. The CDR3 spells CASSPTSGGGNEQFF. CDR3 sequence (DNA): TGTGCCAGCAGTCCAACTAGCGGGGGAGGCAATGAGCAGTTCTTC.